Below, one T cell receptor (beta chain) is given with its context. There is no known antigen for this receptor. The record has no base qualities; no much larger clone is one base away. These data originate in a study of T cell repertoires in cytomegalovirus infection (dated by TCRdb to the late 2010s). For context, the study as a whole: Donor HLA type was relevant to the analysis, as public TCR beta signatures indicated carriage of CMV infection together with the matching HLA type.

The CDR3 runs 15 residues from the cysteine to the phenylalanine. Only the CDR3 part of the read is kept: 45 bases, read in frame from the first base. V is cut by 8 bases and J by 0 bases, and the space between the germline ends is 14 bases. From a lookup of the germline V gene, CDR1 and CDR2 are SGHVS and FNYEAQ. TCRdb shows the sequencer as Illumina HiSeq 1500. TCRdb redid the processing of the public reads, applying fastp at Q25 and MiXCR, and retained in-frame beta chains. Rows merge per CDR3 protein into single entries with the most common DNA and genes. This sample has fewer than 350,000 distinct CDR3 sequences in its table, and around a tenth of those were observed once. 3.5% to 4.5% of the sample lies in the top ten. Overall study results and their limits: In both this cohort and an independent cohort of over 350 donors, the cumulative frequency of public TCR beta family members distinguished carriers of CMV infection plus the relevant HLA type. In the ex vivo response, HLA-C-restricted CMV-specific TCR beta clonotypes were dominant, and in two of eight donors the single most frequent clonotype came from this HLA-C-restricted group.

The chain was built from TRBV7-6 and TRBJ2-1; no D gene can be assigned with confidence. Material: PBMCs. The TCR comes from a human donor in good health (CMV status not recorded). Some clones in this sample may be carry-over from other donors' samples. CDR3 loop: CASLGQPSSYNEQFF. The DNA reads TGTGCCAGCCTTGGGCAGCCTAGCTCCTACAATGAGCAGTTCTTC.